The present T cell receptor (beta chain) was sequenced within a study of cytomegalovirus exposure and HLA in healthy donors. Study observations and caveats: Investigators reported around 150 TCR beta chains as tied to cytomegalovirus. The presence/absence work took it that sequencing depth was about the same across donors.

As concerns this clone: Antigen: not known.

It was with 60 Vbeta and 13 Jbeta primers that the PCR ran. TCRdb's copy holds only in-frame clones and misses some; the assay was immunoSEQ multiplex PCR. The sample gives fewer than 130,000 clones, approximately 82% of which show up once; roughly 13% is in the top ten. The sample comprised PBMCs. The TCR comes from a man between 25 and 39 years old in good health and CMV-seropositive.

For the CDR3, the DNA is TGTGCCAGCTCACCCGGGGAGGGGCAAACCTACGAGCAGTACTTC. This gives the protein CASSPGEGQTYEQYF. The rearrangement uses TRBV18 and TRBJ2-7, with TRBD2 matching over 7 bases. The germline V gene has CDR1 KGHSH and CDR2 LQKENI. With V trimmed by 3 bases and J by 2 bases, 7 bases remained unmatched. This CDR3 spans 15 amino acids.